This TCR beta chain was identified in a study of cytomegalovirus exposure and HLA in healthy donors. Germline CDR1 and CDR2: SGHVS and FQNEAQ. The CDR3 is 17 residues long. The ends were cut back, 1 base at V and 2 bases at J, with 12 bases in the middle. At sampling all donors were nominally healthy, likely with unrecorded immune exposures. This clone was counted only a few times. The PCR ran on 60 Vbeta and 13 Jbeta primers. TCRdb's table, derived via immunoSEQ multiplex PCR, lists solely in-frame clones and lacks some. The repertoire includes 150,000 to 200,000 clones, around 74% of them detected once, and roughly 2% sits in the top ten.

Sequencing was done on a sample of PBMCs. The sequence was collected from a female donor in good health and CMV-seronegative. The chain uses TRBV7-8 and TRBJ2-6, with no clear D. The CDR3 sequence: CASSLVVVETGANVLTF. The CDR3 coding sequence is TGTGCCAGCAGCTTAGTAGTCGTGGAGACTGGGGCCAACGTCCTGACTTTC.